Reported below is one TCR beta chain. Its recognized antigen is unknown. The input lacks base qualities; no much larger clone sits a single base away. The data are from a study of cytomegalovirus exposure and HLA in healthy donors (dated by TCRdb to about 2017). With regard to the full study: In an earlier analysis of approximately 500 of the donors, under 300 Gb of sequence data and 90 million to 130 million unique TCR beta sequences from about 180 million T cells were reported. An early release that covered some 630 HLA-typed donors contained approximately 320 gigabases of sequencing data and about 93 million unique TCR sequences. Among the 398 genotyped donors, approximately 81% belonged to the genetic ancestry cluster associated with self-reported Caucasian donors. The study aimed to test whether cataloging public T cell receptors could reveal signatures of past pathogen exposure. The study profiled the T cell repertoires of around 700 subjects by immunosequencing and related them to cytomegalovirus serostatus. A separate validation cohort of more than 100 different subjects was used in addition to the roughly 720-subject first cohort. High-throughput TCR immunosequencing, statistical association of individual TCRs with disease status, and machine learning were combined to predict cytomegalovirus infection status. A later analysis re-analyzed previously published TCR beta repertoires from roughly 600 donors and added high-resolution HLA genotyping to study TCR occurrence patterns. Rather than drawing on any new phenotypic data, the later analysis identified candidate immune exposures from TCR beta sequences and the way those sequences occurred across donors. In an earlier analysis of 550 to 700 of the donors, high-throughput TCR beta sequencing was used to judge whether each TCR beta V gene segment behaved as functional or pseudogenic. Alongside the repertoire data, information on donor age, sex, ethnicity and CMV serostatus was compiled. A later genetic analysis used genome-wide SNP genotypes for about 65% of the roughly 700 donors, treating that subset as a discovery cohort. All discovery cohort repertoires had been generated using a single sequencing platform. HLA typing covered class I and class II loci at four-digit resolution. Typing coverage varied by locus: about 629-640 donors for A, B, C, DRB1 and DQB1; under 550 for DQA1; nearly 610 for DPA1; 450 to 480 for DPB1. Because of strong linkage in the cohort, 5 or 6 DR-DQ haplotypes were treated as single units for association and clustering. On average, roughly 250,000 unique TCR beta nucleotide sequences were sequenced per donor among some 420 genotyped donors of the cohort, with roughly 20% of those sequences being non-productive.

As encoded in the germline V gene (reference sequence), CDR1 is LNHDA while CDR2 is SQIVND. Including cysteine and phenylalanine, the CDR3 has 13 amino acids. The retained sequence is limited to the CDR3, 39 bases, with the frame set at the first base. Trimming removed 5 bases from V and 0 bases from J, leaving 8 bases between the germline ends. Library generation was performed with the immunoSEQ multiplex PCR assay. For the multiplex PCR, a mixture combining 60 forward primers for TCR Vbeta segments and 13 reverse primers for TCR Jbeta segments was used. The CDR3 region of rearranged TCR beta genes was amplified from genomic DNA by a multiplex PCR assay. On the Illumina HiSeq System, the amplified TCR beta libraries were sequenced as 87-base-pair reads. The source study handled its data this way. A later analysis tallied around 82 million unique TCR beta chains across the 666 repertoires, and some 10 million of those chains were shared by two or more donors. A nearest-neighbor algorithm error-corrected the raw reads and collapsed the reads into unique sequences, merging closely related sequences to remove PCR and sequencing errors. V, D and J gene segments were assigned by aligning CDR3 sequences to IMGT reference sequences. For a sequence to be retained, at least a six-nucleotide match to both a V gene segment and a J gene segment was required. Rearrangements were classified as productive when the CDR3 lacked stop codons and remained in frame with V and J, and all other rearrangements were classified as non-productive. CDR3 was defined according to IMGT convention as the region running from the second conserved V-encoded cysteine to the conserved J-encoded phenylalanine. Sequences without an unambiguous match to a single V gene segment were excluded from the earlier analysis of about 640 of the donors. An earlier analysis of several hundred of the donors called V segments functional above 56.7% productive rearrangements and segregating when the between-donor standard deviation exceeded 5%. A statistical classification framework was developed to diagnose cytomegalovirus status using the catalog of TCR beta chain sequences. In a later analysis, TCR nucleotide sequences were compared against IMGT/GENE-DB human TR gene sequences so that V and J genes could be assigned. In a later analysis, CDR3 sequences and most-parsimonious VDJ recombination scenarios were assigned using the TCRdist pipeline. In a later analysis, each TCR beta chain was defined by its CDR3 amino acid sequence together with its V-gene family, and reads lacking a unique V-gene family were excluded. In a later analysis, 550 to 650 highly shared, low-generation-probability nucleotide sequences were removed to address suspected cross-contamination and a sequencing artifact. For each public chain, a later analysis derived a clonal expansion index from normalized ranks of inferred template counts within each repertoire. In a later analysis, generation probabilities were computed using a VDJ recombination model fitted to out-of-frame rearrangements, and the results were checked against IGoR. A later analysis scored TCR-TCR, TCR-HLA and TCR-CMV co-occurrence with hypergeometric tests, applying a repertoire-size bias correction to TCR pairs. In a later analysis, false discovery rates were estimated by permuting HLA or CMV assignments 20 times. In a later analysis, co-occurring TCRs were grouped using DBSCAN, with TCRdist sequence similarity added in when clustering inside HLA-allele-positive subsets. Co-occurrence clustering excluded repertoires with fewer than 30,000 or more than 120,000 public chains, plus five with anomalous nucleotide sharing. TCRdb carries this immuneACCESS record with in-frame sequences only. Its versions omit some clonotypes, under half of them owing to an unresolved V gene in the studies checked, with the rest unexplained. V and J calls and clone size are as listed in that table; D and trimming were resolved from the DNA. The sample table holds 120,000 or so clones, of which around 82% were seen once. The ten largest clonotypes hold about 3.7% of the sample.

The full study reports these points: Cytomegalovirus status was reported to be diagnosed by the classifier with high specificity and sensitivity in both the original and validation cohorts. When HLA alleles, especially DR and DQ, strongly co-occurred, attributing TCR associations to individual alleles was difficult. In a later analysis, HLA-associated TCR beta chains were found to be more clonally expanded and to have lower generation probabilities than equally common non-associated chains. Correlated functional status among segregating V segments might be attributable to linkage disequilibrium, but an unknown experimental factor could not be ruled out. In vitro tests confirmed that a few of the cytomegalovirus-associated TCR beta chains recognize cytomegalovirus antigens. In a later analysis, the rate of TCR association differed among HLA loci, with DRB1 alleles having the most associated TCRs and HLA-C alleles having the fewest. The authors suggested that the approach could potentially be extended to other disease states and immunological phenotypes. Some IMGT-functional V segments, including TRBV6-2 and TRBV6-3, could not be distinguished by the 87-base-pair reads and were therefore excluded. In the study, around 150 TCR beta chains were listed as associated with cytomegalovirus. According to a later analysis, parvovirus B19, influenza, CMV and Epstein-Barr virus appeared linked to several top co-occurrence clusters. For the cohort, immune exposure information was limited to CMV serostatus. Most TCR sequences were seen in very few donors, while some public TCRs were found in many individuals. In an earlier analysis of some 500 of the donors, most TCR beta V segments appeared in productive rearrangements about 90% or about 30% of the time, broadly matching IMGT annotations. In this cohort, only TCR beta chains were sequenced, and detectable features were limited by the absence of alpha or paired-chain data. A later genetic analysis reported fewer N-insertions in productive TCRs among donors in an Asian-associated ancestry cluster than the 666-donor mean. According to a later analysis, most CMV-associated TCR beta chains appeared to be HLA-restricted, and the HLA associations seemed to be driven largely by CMV exposure. Because some donors lacked HLA typing at each locus, the association tests relied only on the typed subset. A cluster of highly shared sequence variants was judged likely to be a technical artifact of the sequencing pipeline. V-gene and J-gene trimming of TCR beta chains was associated with a missense DCLRE1C variant in a later genetic analysis, and the association was replicated in an independent cohort. At a false discovery rate of 0.05, a later analysis linked around 17,000 TCR beta sequences to specific HLA alleles. The earlier analysis of nearly 600 of the donors excluded some 15 rarely observed V segments, including chromosome 9 orphons, because counts were too low. A further reported finding was that TCR beta sequences accurately predicted the HLA-A and HLA-B alleles for most subjects in the first cohort. Sequencing depth was assumed to be roughly uniform across donors in the presence/absence analyses, though that assumption may not hold.

In total, 666 healthy bone marrow donors made up the cohort. At the time of sampling, all cohort members were nominally healthy, though unrecorded immune exposures were likely present. The donor was CMV seropositive and belonged to the group of over 250 seropositive cohort members. Each donor provided a peripheral blood sample, and peripheral blood mononuclear cells were used for TCR beta sequencing. The Qiagen DNeasy Blood Extraction Kit was used to extract genomic DNA from the blood cell samples. The source of this sequence is a woman aged 40 to 50 in good health and CMV-seropositive. Recombination linked TRBV19 to TRBJ2-7, with a weak D call of TRBD2 (6 bases match). The sequencing sample was made of PBMCs. The DNA reads TGTGCCAGTAGTGGGACTGTCTCCTACGAGCAGTACTTC. It encodes CASSGTVSYEQYF.